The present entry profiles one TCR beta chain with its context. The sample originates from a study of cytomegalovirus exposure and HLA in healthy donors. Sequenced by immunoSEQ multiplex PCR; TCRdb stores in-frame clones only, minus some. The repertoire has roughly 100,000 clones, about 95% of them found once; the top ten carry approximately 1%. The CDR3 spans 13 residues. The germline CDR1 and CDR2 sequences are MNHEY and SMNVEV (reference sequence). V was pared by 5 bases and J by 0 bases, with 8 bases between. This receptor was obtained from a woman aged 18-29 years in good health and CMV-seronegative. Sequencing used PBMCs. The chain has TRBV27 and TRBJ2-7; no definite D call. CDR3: CASSPRSSYEQYF. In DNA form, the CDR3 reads TGTGCCAGCAGTCCGAGGAGCTCCTACGAGCAGTACTTC.